The subject of this entry is one T cell receptor beta chain. No antigen is known for it. Using immunoSEQ multiplex PCR, the repertoire was profiled, and TCRdb retains in-frame clones only, with some absent. The data hold about 150,000 clones, with approximately 92% observed a single time. V was pared by 5 bases and J by 7 bases, with 9 bases of the junction left unmatched. The CDR3 length is 15 residues. From germline, CDR1 is SGHVS and CDR2 FQNEAQ. This sample stems from a study of T cell responses to AZD1222 COVID-19 vaccine. Overall study results and limits: It was only a handful of AZD1222 recipients who were seropositive at baseline. Unmutated variant regions are reportedly the target of nearly half of TCRs that are spike-specific.

This chain connects TRBV7-8 to TRBJ1-4, with TRBD1 matching 8 bases. The material was peripheral blood, obtained 28 days after the second AZD1222 dose. The TCR comes from an adult who received the AZD1222 COVID-19 vaccine. CDR3 region: CASSTRTGRAEKLFF. CDR3 DNA sequence: TGTGCCAGCAGCACCAGGACAGGGCGAGCTGAAAAACTGTTTTTT.